This TCR beta chain was identified during a study of T-cell memory formation after mild COVID-19. Via MiXCR, TCRdb re-called the 5' RACE reads, giving one row per CDR3 protein. Among approximately 480,000 distinct CDR3 sequences listed, 18% were seen once. Overall study results and limits: Cross-reactive memory appears to have joined, as suggested by some responding clones showing up in pre-infection memory. For contracting clones, CD4+ ones sat mainly in CM and EM, CD8+ in EMRA.

CDR3 length: 15 residues. CDR1 SGHNT and CDR2 YENEEA come from the germline V gene. V lost 6 bases to trimming and J lost 3 bases, with 14 bases between them. Details on this clonotype: Its antigen is unknown.

Material for sequencing was PBMCs or a T cell subset sorted from them (not recorded which). The genes are TRBV11-3 and TRBJ2-2; D possibly corresponds to TRBD1 (6 bases). The sequence was collected from an adult woman who had mild COVID-19 (a few samples of this study predate the infection). Cell type and time point are not known. The CDR3 DNA reads TGTGCCAGCAGTCAGGACAGATACTACACCGGGGAGCTGTTTTTT. It specifies CASSQDRYYTGELFF.